The following is a TCR beta chain sequence with its context. This sample was included in a study of blood T cell repertoires in COVID-19. Across the study: COVID-19 samples from acute and convalescent phases originated in the United States, Italy and Spain. Nucleic acid was either cDNA or gDNA, and it came from T cells, B-cell-depleted T cells, or PBMCs.

The authors' processing: By means of reference gene primer amplification, nucleated cell counts were estimated. Assay: immunoSEQ multiplex PCR; the TCRdb copy retains only in-frame clones and omits some. That table furnishes V, J and clone size, whereas the DNA furnished D and trimming. The data contain fewer than 250,000 clones, over 75% of them seen just once; the ten biggest clones take up approximately 10%. Recruited during active infection, patients (from Seattle) were subsequently followed longitudinally. Germline CDR1 SGHVS, CDR2 FQNEAQ. This CDR3 has 14 amino acids. The V end lost 8 bases, the J end lost 5 bases, and 18 bases lay between the germline ends.

V gene TRBV7-8 combines with J gene TRBJ1-2; TRBD1 might be the D (5 bases). The TCR sequence derives from a man over 45 with COVID-19, enrolled during active disease. What was sequenced was peripheral blood. The CDR3 is CASAKRGGRYGYTF. The CDR3, as DNA: TGTGCCAGCGCAAAAAGGGGAGGAAGGTATGGCTACACCTTC.